This TCR beta chain was found in a study of blood T cell repertoires in COVID-19. The wider study: Whether acute or convalescent, the COVID-19 samples came from the United States, Italy and Spain. The cDNA or gDNA used as material had been derived from T cells, B-cell-depleted T cells, or PBMCs.

This clone appeared a single time. Under the authors' procedure: Amplifying reference gene primers gave estimates of nucleated cell counts. Clones were read by immunoSEQ multiplex PCR, and TCRdb kept only the in-frame ones, dropping some. The V and J calls and the clone size are those of that table, but D and trimming were determined from the DNA. Of some 150,000 clones listed, roughly 83% were seen once; the top ten hold around 5%. The CDR3 runs 13 residues. Trimming pared 6 bases from V and 4 bases from J, leaving 9 bases between. The germline V gene encodes CDR1 MNHEY and CDR2 SMNVEV (reference sequence).

Input material: peripheral blood. The V gene is TRBV27, the J gene TRBJ1-4; D unclear. This receptor was taken from a woman in her 70s with COVID-19, enrolled during active disease. DNA of the CDR3: TGTGCCAGCAGCCGGGTGGGTAATGAAAAACTGTTTTTT. It yields the protein CASSRVGNEKLFF. The full variable domain, with the rest looked up from reference TRBV27 and TRBJ1-4, is EAQVTQNPRYLITVTGKKLTVTCSQNMNHEYMSWYRQDPGLGLRQIYYSMNVEVTDKGDVPEGYKVSRKEKRNFPLILESPSPNQTSLYFCASSRVGNEKLFFGSGTQLSVL.